The clone carrying this T cell receptor (beta chain) has only a few counts. Its specificity is not known. This entry comes from a study of beta chain features in type 1 diabetes. Study-wide background: Similarity in age, gender and cell yields was seen between patients and healthy donors. Study results and limitations: In every one of the four CD4+ subsets, TCRB CDR3s were moderately but significantly shorter in Type 1 diabetes patients.

As every portion of the isolated RNA was reverse transcribed, the sequencing read expressed TCRB transcripts. Clones were sequenced by immunoSEQ multiplex PCR, and TCRdb holds only the in-frame ones, with some missing. The repertoire has some 200,000 clones, 16% of them found once; the top ten carry about 0.092%. V was clipped by 7 bases and J by 3 bases, with 19 bases between them. The germline gives CDR1 MDHEN, CDR2 SYDVKM. The length of the CDR3 is 15 residues. The receptor comes from a man younger than 40 with type 1 diabetes. Sequenced sample: naive CD4+ T cells from blood. The rearrangement uses TRBV28 and TRBJ2-7; perhaps TRBD2 as D (5 bases). CDR3 nucleotides: TGTGCCAGCACCCGGAGTACTCTTGGGAGCTACGAGCAGTACTTC. Amino acids: CASTRSTLGSYEQYF.